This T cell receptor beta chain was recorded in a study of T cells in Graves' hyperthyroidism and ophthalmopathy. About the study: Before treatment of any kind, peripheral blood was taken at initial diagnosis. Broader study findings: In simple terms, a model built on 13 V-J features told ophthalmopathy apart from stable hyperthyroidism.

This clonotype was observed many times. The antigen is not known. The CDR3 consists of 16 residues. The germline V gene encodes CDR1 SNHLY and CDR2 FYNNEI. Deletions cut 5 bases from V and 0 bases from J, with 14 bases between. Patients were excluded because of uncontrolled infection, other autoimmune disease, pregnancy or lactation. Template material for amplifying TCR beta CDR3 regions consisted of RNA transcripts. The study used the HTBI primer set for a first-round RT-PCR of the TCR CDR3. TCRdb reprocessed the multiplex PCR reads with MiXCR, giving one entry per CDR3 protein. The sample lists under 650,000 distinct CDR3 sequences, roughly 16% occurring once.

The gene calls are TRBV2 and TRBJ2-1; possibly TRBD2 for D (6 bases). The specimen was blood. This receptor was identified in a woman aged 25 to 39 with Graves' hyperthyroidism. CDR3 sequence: CASSRVRDLSYNEQFF. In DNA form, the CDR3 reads TGTGCCAGCAGTCGAGTGCGGGATCTCTCCTACAATGAGCAGTTCTTC.